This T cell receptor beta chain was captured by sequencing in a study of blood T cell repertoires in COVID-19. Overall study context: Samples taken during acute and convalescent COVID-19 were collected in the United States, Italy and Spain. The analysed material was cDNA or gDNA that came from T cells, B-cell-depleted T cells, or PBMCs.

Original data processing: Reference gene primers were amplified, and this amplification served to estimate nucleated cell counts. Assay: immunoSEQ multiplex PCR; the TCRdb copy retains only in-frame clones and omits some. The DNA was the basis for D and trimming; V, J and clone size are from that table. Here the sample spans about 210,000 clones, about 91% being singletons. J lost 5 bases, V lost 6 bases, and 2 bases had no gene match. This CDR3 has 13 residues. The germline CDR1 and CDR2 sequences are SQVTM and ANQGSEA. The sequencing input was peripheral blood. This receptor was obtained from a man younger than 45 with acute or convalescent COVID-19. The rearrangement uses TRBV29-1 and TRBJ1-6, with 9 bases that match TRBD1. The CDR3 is CSVRDRDNSPLHF. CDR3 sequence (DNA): TGCAGCGTCCGGGACAGGGATAATTCACCCCTCCACTTT.